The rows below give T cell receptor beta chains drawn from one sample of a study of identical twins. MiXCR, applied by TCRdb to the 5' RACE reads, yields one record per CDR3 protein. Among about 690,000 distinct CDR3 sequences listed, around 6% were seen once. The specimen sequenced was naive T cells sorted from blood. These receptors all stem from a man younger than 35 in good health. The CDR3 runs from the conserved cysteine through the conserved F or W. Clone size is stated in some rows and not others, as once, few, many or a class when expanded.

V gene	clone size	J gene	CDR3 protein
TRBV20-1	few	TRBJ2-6	CSAINPGTAKSGANVLTF
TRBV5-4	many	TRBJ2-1	CASSGGLDSNEQFF
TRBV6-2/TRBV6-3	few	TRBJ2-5	CASSYSAAQETQYF
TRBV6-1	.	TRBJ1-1	CASSSVGTAKVNTEAFF
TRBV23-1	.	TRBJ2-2	CASSQCQENTGELFF
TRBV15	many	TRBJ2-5	CATSLHGDRAEETQYF
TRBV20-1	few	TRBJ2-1	CSARGRGTYNEQFF
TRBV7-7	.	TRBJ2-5	CASTQDRGPQYF
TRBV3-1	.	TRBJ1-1	CASSQASQRPEAFF
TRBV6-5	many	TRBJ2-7	CASSYSREGGYEQYF
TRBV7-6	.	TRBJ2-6	CASSFIPGPSGANVLTF
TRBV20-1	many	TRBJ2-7	CSANKQGGEYEQYF
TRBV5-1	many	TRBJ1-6	CASSFGQQSSYNSPLHF
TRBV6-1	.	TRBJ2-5	CASPTSTGGETQYF
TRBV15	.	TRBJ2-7	CATSREPGLTSYEQYF
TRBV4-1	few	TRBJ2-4	CASSQVGGSLAKNIQYF
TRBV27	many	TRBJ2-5	CASSRKTGGWETQYF
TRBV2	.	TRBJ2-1	CASSVSPGLLGANNEQFF
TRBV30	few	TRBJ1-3	CAWSASIDSSGNTIYF
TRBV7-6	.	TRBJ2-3	CASSLEREGQDTQYF
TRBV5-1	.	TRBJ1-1	CASSLGPGVENTEAFF
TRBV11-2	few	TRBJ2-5	CASSAGTIAYF
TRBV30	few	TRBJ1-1	CAWSVPGWKNTEAFF
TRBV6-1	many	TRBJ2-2	CASSRTGNTGELFF
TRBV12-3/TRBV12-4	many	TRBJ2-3	CASAKLASPDTQYF
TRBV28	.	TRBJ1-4	CASSLRGGRRKLFF
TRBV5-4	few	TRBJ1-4	CASRPGQGDEKLFF
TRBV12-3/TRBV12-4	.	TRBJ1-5	CASSWGHLNSNQPQHF
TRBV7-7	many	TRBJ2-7	CASSCSGSPLRYEQYF
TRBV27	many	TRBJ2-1	CASRGSGRGYNEQFF
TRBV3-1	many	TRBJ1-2	CASSPRTYLYGYTF
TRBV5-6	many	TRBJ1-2	CASSFKGQTNYGYTF
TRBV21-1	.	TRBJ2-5	CASSKALDGRRETQYF
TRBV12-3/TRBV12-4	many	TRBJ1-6	CASSSDVSPLHF
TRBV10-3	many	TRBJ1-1	CAIRSTEGGMNTEAFF